This T cell receptor beta chain was sequenced during a study of blood T cell repertoires in COVID-19. Background on the study: Samples of COVID-19 (acute and convalescent) were obtained from the United States, Italy and Spain. T cells, B-cell-depleted T cells, or PBMCs provided the cDNA or gDNA that served as material.

Original analysis: Reference gene primer amplification yielded estimated nucleated cell counts. The data were produced by immunoSEQ multiplex PCR, yet TCRdb's version contains in-frame clones alone and is incomplete. V, J and clone size are those of that table, while D and trimming were read from the DNA. The data contain around 200,000 clones, 90% of them singletons. This clonotype originated in a middle-aged man with acute or convalescent COVID-19. Sequences were obtained from peripheral blood.

This CDR3 is CSVRDSLYYGYTF. CDR3 in DNA: TGCAGCGTTCGGGACAGCTTATATTATGGCTACACCTTC. This chain connects TRBV29-1 to TRBJ1-2, with 7 bases matching TRBD1. The germline CDR1 and CDR2 sequences are SQVTM and ANQGSEA. The CDR3 length is 13 residues. V was clipped by 5 bases and J by 5 bases; unmatched bases: 8.